A selection of T cell receptor beta chains follows, all from one sample in a study of blood T cells in healthy people across ages. Each CDR3 protein gets one entry after TCRdb re-called the 5' RACE reads with MiXCR. The sample holds some 1.5 million distinct CDR3 sequences, about 30% seen once. The sample consisted of blood. Receptor source: a woman aged 25 to 45 in good health. Each CDR3 is given with its conserved first and last residue. A D gene is named only where the DNA matches it firmly. Clone size appears in some rows only: once, few, many, or a class for an expanded clone.

NA,TRBV4-2,NA,TRBJ1-4,TGTGCCAGCAGCCAAAAGAATGTCGAAAAACTGTTTTTT,CASSQKNVEKLFF
NA,TRBV7-9,NA,TRBJ2-4,TGTGCCAGCAGCGGTTCAGGGGATGGGAGACGGAGTGGGCAGTACTTC,CASSGSGDGRRSGQYF
NA,TRBV7-8,NA,TRBJ1-2,TGTGCCAGCAGCGGCCTGCTCTTGGGGTCTGGCACCTTC,CASSGLLLGSGTF
NA,TRBV12-5,many,TRBJ2-7,TGTGCTAGTGTCAGTGACTCCTACGAGCAGTACTTC,CASVSDSYEQYF
TRBD1,TRBV20-1,many,TRBJ2-7,TGCAGTGCTAGAGGGACAGGTATCTACGAGCAGTACTTC,CSARGTGIYEQYF
NA,TRBV6-6,NA,TRBJ2-3,TGTGCCACTAATTCCCGGGGGCTCAGGGGCACAGATACGCAGTATTTT,CATNSRGLRGTDTQYF
TRBD1,TRBV20-1,many,TRBJ1-4,TGCAGTGCTAGCACCAGAGGGGGCAATGAAAAACTGTTTTTT,CSASTRGGNEKLFF
TRBD2,TRBV30,few,TRBJ2-1,TGTGCCTGGGTGACTAGCGGGGGGGCCGATGAGCAGTTCTTC,CAWVTSGGADEQFF
NA,TRBV12-3/TRBV12-4,few,TRBJ2-1,TGTGCCAGCAGCCTCAAGCGGACCTACAATGAGCAGTTCTTC,CASSLKRTYNEQFF
TRBD2,TRBV5-5,many,TRBJ2-7,TGTGCCAGCAGCCCTCGGTGGACTAGCGGAAGCTCCTACGAGCAGTACTTC,CASSPRWTSGSSYEQYF
NA,TRBV4-3,NA,TRBJ2-3,TGCGCCAGCAGCCAAGAGGGGACGGAGGCGGATACGCAGTATTTT,CASSQEGTEADTQYF
NA,TRBV27,once,TRBJ1-5,TGTGCCAGCAAGGCCGCGGGCAGGACCCATCAGCCCCAGCATTTT,CASKAAGRTHQPQHF
TRBD1,TRBV29-1,NA,TRBJ2-2,TGCAGCGTTGGGGACAGGACCCCCATCGGGGAGCTGTTTTTT,CSVGDRTPIGELFF
TRBD2,TRBV14,NA,TRBJ2-3,TGTGCCAGCAGCCCAGAACTAGCGGGAGCCGATACGCAGTATTTT,CASSPELAGADTQYF
TRBD1,TRBV3-1,NA,TRBJ2-1,TGTGCCAGCAGCGGGTACAGGGGCGAGGGTGAGCAGTTCTTC,CASSGYRGEGEQFF
NA,TRBV2,NA,TRBJ2-1,TGTGCCAGCAGGGTGGACGTATACTCCTACAATGAGCAGTTCTTC,CASRVDVYSYNEQFF
NA,TRBV11-2,few,TRBJ2-5,TGTGCCAGCAGCTTATCGCTAGGTTTAGAGACCCAGTACTTC,CASSLSLGLETQYF
NA,TRBV20-1,many,TRBJ1-6,TGCAGTGCATCCACGGACAACTCCTATAATTCACCCCTCCACTTT,CSASTDNSYNSPLHF
NA,TRBV5-1,many,TRBJ2-3,TGCGCCAGCAGCTTGGAGTACACAGATACGCAGTATTTT,CASSLEYTDTQYF
TRBD2,TRBV7-8,NA,TRBJ2-7,TGTGCCAGCAGCCCTCTCCGGGAGGCCCACGAGCAGTACTTC,CASSPLREAHEQYF
NA,TRBV5-1,few,TRBJ1-5,TGCACCAGCAGCTTGGGCAAGGGCCCTAATCAGCCCCAGCATTTT,CTSSLGKGPNQPQHF
NA,TRBV7-6,few,TRBJ2-1,TGTGCCAGCAGCTTAGAGCCGGGCCCGTTATTCAATGAGCAGTTCTTC,CASSLEPGPLFNEQFF
NA,TRBV5-1,NA,TRBJ2-3,TGCGCCAGTGCCTTATGGCGGTACACAGATACGCAGTATTTT,CASALWRYTDTQYF
TRBD1,TRBV12-3/TRBV12-4,few,TRBJ1-3,TGTGCCAGCAACCAGGACAGGGATCCTGGAAACACCATATATTTT,CASNQDRDPGNTIYF
TRBD1,TRBV24-1,once,TRBJ1-1,TGTGCCACCAGTGATTTGAACAGGGGGCGCGAGGGTTGGAGTGTGAGCACTGAAGCTTTCTTT,CATSDLNRGREGWSVSTEAFF
NA,TRBV7-2,NA,TRBJ1-2,TGTGCCAGCACGAAAGGACCTAACTATGGCTACACCTTC,CASTKGPNYGYTF